The 12 T cell receptor beta chains reported below all come from one sample, sequenced in a study of CD8 T cells in Susac syndrome. The authors reverse transcribed roughly 0.5 to 1 ug RNA with random hexamers. TCRdb independently ran MiXCR on the immunoSEQ multiplex PCR reads; one entry per CDR3 protein. The data contain about 110,000 distinct CDR3 sequences, roughly 95% of them singletons. Sequencing was performed on CD8+ T cells from PBMCs. The receptors come from a human donor with Susac syndrome.

The chain employs TRBV29-1 and TRBJ1-2, with 9 bases aligning to TRBD1. Germline V lookup: CDR1 SQVTM, CDR2 ANQGSEA. The ends lost 6 bases at V and 2 bases at J; junction bases unmatched: 13. The CDR3 runs to 16 residues. The CDR3: CSVQVGTDRGNYGYTF. In nucleotides, the CDR3 is TGCAGCGTCCAAGTAGGTACGGACAGGGGCAACTATGGCTACACCTTC. Based on the CDR3 plus reference TRBV29-1 and TRBJ1-2, the full variable domain is SAVISQKPSRDICQRGTSLTIQCQVDSQVTMMFWYRQQPGQSLTLIATANQGSEATYESGFVIDKFPISRPNLTFSTLTVSNMSPEDSSIYLCSVQVGTDRGNYGYTFGSGTRLTVV.

This sequence joins TRBV9 and TRBJ1-4, with TRBD1 identical over 7 bases. This CDR3 comprises 14 residues. Per the germline V gene, CDR1 is SGDLS and CDR2 is YYNGEE. Trimming at V came to 4 bases and at J to 3 bases, leaving 3 bases not matched to a gene. The CDR3 nucleotides read TGTGCCAGCAGCCCCGGGACAGCTAATGAAAAACTGTTTTTT. It is translated as CASSPGTANEKLFF.

This chain connects TRBV20-1 to TRBJ2-3; D is ambiguous. This CDR3 is built from 16 residues. V dropped 0 bases and J dropped 4 bases, with 17 bases sitting between them. Per the germline V gene, CDR1 is DFQATT and CDR2 is SNEGSKA (reference sequence). CDR3: CSARDVGSEFPDTQYF. CDR3 in DNA: TGCAGTGCTAGAGATGTCGGGTCCGAGTTTCCAGATACGCAGTATTTT.

This rearrangement joins TRBV7-8 to TRBJ2-7; 7 bases line up with TRBD1. J lost 8 bases, V lost 3 bases, and 13 bases had no gene match. This CDR3 is built from 15 residues. Germline assignment: CDR1 SGHVS and CDR2 FQNEAQ. The chain's CDR3 is CASSLETGPLAQQYF. The CDR3 region has the DNA TGTGCCAGCAGCTTGGAGACAGGGCCTCTAGCCCAGCAGTACTTC.

This chain connects TRBV21-1 to TRBJ2-7. TRBV21-1 is deemed a pseudogene. This CDR3 is 13 amino acids long. This CDR3 reads CASSRRASYEQYF. In DNA, the CDR3 is TGTGCCAGCAGCCGGCGAGCCTCCTACGAGCAGTACTTC.

The V call is TRBV6-4, the J call TRBJ1-2; the match to TRBD1 covers 7 bases. This CDR3 region has 14 residues. Trimming at V came to 2 bases and at J to 3 bases, leaving 3 bases not matched to a gene. The germline V gene encodes CDR1 MRHNA and CDR2 SNTAGT. CDR3 region: CASSDGTGDYGYTF. In nucleotides, the CDR3 is TGTGCCAGCAGTGACGGAACAGGGGACTATGGCTACACCTTC.

The chain recombines TRBV9 with TRBJ2-2; D call uncertain. The length of the CDR3 is 12 residues. Trimming left V 0 bases short and J 6 bases short, with 3 bases between. Germline CDR1 SGDLS, CDR2 YYNGEE. CDR3 loop: CASSVAPGELFF. The DNA for the CDR3 is TGTGCCAGCAGCGTAGCGCCCGGGGAGCTGTTTTTT.

V usage is TRBV6-2 or TRBV6-3 and J usage is TRBJ2-7; tentatively, D is TRBD2 (5 bases). The CDR3 consists of 14 residues. Trimming took 6 bases from V and 2 from J, leaving 14 bases between them. CDR1 and CDR2 (germline): MNHEY, SVGEGT. CDR3 region: CASSLDWSPYEQYF. Written as DNA, the CDR3 is TGTGCCAGCAGCCTGGACTGGAGCCCCTACGAGCAGTACTTC.

This sequence joins TRBV7-3 and TRBJ1-6; 7 nucleotides match TRBD1. J lost 10 bases, V lost 5 bases, and 14 bases had no gene match. This CDR3 is 16 amino acids long. Germline assignment: CDR1 SGHTA and CDR2 FQGTGA. The CDR3 protein is CASSPQGGAAISPLHF. The CDR3 DNA sequence: TGTGCCAGCAGCCCGCAGGGGGGGGCTGCTATCTCACCCCTCCACTTT.

The CDR3 region is CSARAGPGYTF. CDR3 coding DNA: TGCAGTGCTAGGGCAGGGCCTGGCTACACCTTC. The rearrangement links TRBV20-1 to TRBJ1-2, with a possible D match to TRBD1 (5 bases). The V end was cut by 3 bases, the J end by 7 bases, with 9 bases between. Looked up from germline, CDR1 is DFQATT and CDR2 is SNEGSKA (reference sequence). CDR3 length: 11 residues.

The V call is TRBV5-4, the J call TRBJ2-3; D gene unclear. The CDR3 loop spans 13 amino acids. Germline CDR1 and CDR2: SGHNT and YYREEE (reference sequence). Trimming left V 1 base short and J 5 bases short, with 8 bases between. This CDR3 is CASSLNARDTQYF. DNA of the CDR3: TGTGCCAGCAGCTTGAACGCGCGAGATACGCAGTATTTT.

The chain is built from TRBV9 and TRBJ2-7, with D possibly matching TRBD2 (5 bases). The V end lost 0 bases, the J end lost 2 bases, and 12 bases lay between the germline ends. Germline loops: CDR1 SGDLS, CDR2 YYNGEE. This CDR3 region has 15 residues. The CDR3 spells CASSVASGVAYEQYF. CDR3 DNA: TGTGCCAGCAGCGTAGCTTCCGGGGTGGCCTACGAGCAGTACTTC. The full variable domain, in which reference TRBV9 and TRBJ2-7 provide the parts outside the CDR3, is DSGVTQTPKHLITATGQRVTLRCSPRSGDLSVYWYQQSLDQGLQFLIQYYNGEERAKGNILERFSAQQFPDLHSELNLSSLELGDSALYFCASSVASGVAYEQYFGPGTRLTVT.